The 26 T cell receptor beta chains presented below share a single source sample, sequenced in a study of CD8 T cells in Susac syndrome. Reverse transcription used about 0.45 to 1 ug RNA and random hexamers. TCRdb re-called the immunoSEQ multiplex PCR reads with MiXCR, one entry per CDR3 protein. The sample has 400,000 to 550,000 distinct CDR3 sequences, more than 70% seen once. Sequenced material: CD8+ T cells from PBMCs. These receptors all come from a human donor with multiple sclerosis.

The chain recombines TRBV7-8 with TRBJ1-2, with D perhaps matching TRBD1 (6 bases). The CDR3 spans 16 residues. CDR1 and CDR2 (germline): SGHVS, FQNEAQ. Trimming removed 5 bases from V and 5 bases from J, with 21 bases in between. Here the CDR3 DNA reads TGTGCCAGCAGCCCCGAAAGGACAGAGCCCCGTTATGGCTACACCTTC. This translates into CASSPERTEPRYGYTF.

The J gene is TRBJ2-2, the V gene TRBV19; D might be TRBD1 or TRBD2, each matching 5 bases. The ends were cut back, 3 bases at V and 5 bases at J, with 13 bases in the middle. Germline lookup yields CDR1 LNHDA and CDR2 SQIVND (reference sequence). The CDR3 totals 15 residues. CDR3 nucleotides: TGTGCCAGTAGTATCGAGGGGATCGGGACCGGGGAGCTGTTTTTT. Its translation: CASSIEGIGTGELFF.

The V and J genes are TRBV20-1 and TRBJ2-2, with a tentative D call TRBD2 (6 bases). The CDR3 contains 17 residues. Germline CDR1 DFQATT, CDR2 SNEGSKA (reference sequence). Trimming took 1 base from V and 4 from J, leaving 19 bases between them. CDR3 coding DNA: TGCAGTGCTAGAGGTTTAGAGGGAGCGGGCAGCACCGGGGAGCTGTTTTTT. Its protein is CSARGLEGAGSTGELFF.

The chain has TRBV5-1 and TRBJ2-7, with D possibly matching TRBD1 (5 bases). Germline V gives CDR1 SGHRS, CDR2 YFSETQ. Between the trimmed V and J ends, which lost 0 bases and 3 bases, there was a span of 10 bases. This CDR3 has 14 amino acids. CDR3: CASSLEQAIYEQYF. The CDR3 nucleotides read TGCGCCAGCAGCTTGGAACAGGCAATCTACGAGCAGTACTTC.

The chain uses TRBV19 and TRBJ2-7; 9 nucleotides align to TRBD1. The CDR3 totals 16 residues. V lost 1 base and J lost 3; bases outside the gene matches: 7. Germline V gives CDR1 LNHDA, CDR2 SQIVND (reference sequence). For the CDR3, the DNA is TGTGCCAGTAGTATAGCCCCGGGACAGGGACGCTACGAGCAGTACTTC. It translates to CASSIAPGQGRYEQYF.

This chain joins TRBV19 and TRBJ2-1; D is perhaps TRBD1 (6 bases). Trimming took off 2 bases at V and 0 bases at J, with 14 bases between the two ends. The CDR3 has 17 amino acids. Looked up from germline, CDR1 is LNHDA and CDR2 is SQIVND (reference sequence). CDR3 DNA: TGTGCCAGTAGTATATCTGGCAGGGGTGGCTCCTACAATGAGCAGTTCTTC. It is translated as CASSISGRGGSYNEQFF.

The chain employs TRBV7-9 and TRBJ2-1; 10 nucleotides match TRBD2. With 0 bases clipped from V and 9 bases from J, the junction kept 11 bases outside the gene matches. Germline CDR1 reads SEHNR; CDR2 reads FQNEAQ (reference sequence). This CDR3 spans 17 amino acids. CDR3 region: CASSLASLLAGEVEQFF. In nucleotides, the CDR3 is TGTGCCAGCAGCTTAGCGTCGTTGCTAGCGGGGGAGGTTGAGCAGTTCTTC.

Only a few counts were recorded for this clonotype. The chain couples TRBV4-1 to TRBJ2-7, with 10 bases lining up with TRBD2. Germline V gene sequence: CDR1 MGHRA, CDR2 YSYEKL. The V and J ends lost 1 base and 2 bases, in that order; junction bases with no gene match: 5. The CDR3 runs 16 residues. The CDR3 nucleotides read TGCGCCAGCAGCCAAGTAGAAGCGGGGGGGACCTACGAGCAGTACTTC. It specifies CASSQVEAGGTYEQYF.

The chain couples TRBV29-1 to TRBJ2-1, with TRBD2 as a possible D gene (6 bases). This CDR3 is built from 12 residues. CDR1 is SQVTM, CDR2 ANQGSEA, per germline. V was pared by 5 bases and J by 6 bases, with 11 bases between. The CDR3 spells CSVSAGFNEQFF. The CDR3 nucleotides are TGCAGCGTTTCAGCGGGTTTCAATGAGCAGTTCTTC.

The V and J genes are TRBV20-1 and TRBJ1-2; unclear D gene. V lost 0 bases and J lost 4, with 15 bases in between. The CDR3 covers 15 residues. Germline loops: CDR1 DFQATT, CDR2 SNEGSKA (reference sequence). The CDR3 bases are TGCAGTGCTAGAGATGGAGGACGGCTCATCTATGGCTACACCTTC. Translation: CSARDGGRLIYGYTF.

This clonotype was observed a single time. The chain combines TRBV28 with TRBJ2-1; no firm D call. The CDR3 is 15 amino acids. Germline-derived CDR1 and CDR2 are MDHEN and SYDVKM. Trimming stripped 3 bases from V and 0 bases from J, with 9 bases between. The CDR3 DNA reads as TGTGCCAGCAGTTTTCGGGTGAGCTCCTACAATGAGCAGTTCTTC. This sequence encodes CASSFRVSSYNEQFF.

The chain carries TRBV27 and TRBJ1-2, with D possibly being TRBD1 (5 bases). This CDR3 is built from 11 residues. Per the germline V gene, CDR1 is MNHEY and CDR2 is SMNVEV (reference sequence). V lost 8 bases to trimming and J lost 4 bases, with 8 bases between them. Here the CDR3 DNA reads TGTGCCAGCGGGACGTCCTATGGCTACACCTTC. It translates to CASGTSYGYTF.

V is TRBV30 and J is TRBJ1-4, with no clear D. CDR1 and CDR2 (germline): GTSNPN, SVGIG (reference sequence). V lost 5 bases to trimming and J lost 1 base, with 8 bases between them. The CDR3 sequence is 13 residues long. The CDR3 loop reads CAWEMLTNEKLFF. The CDR3, as DNA: TGTGCCTGGGAGATGTTAACTAATGAAAAACTGTTTTTT. The variable domain in full, with the rest retrieved from reference TRBV30 and TRBJ1-4, is SQTIHQWPATLVQPVGSPLSLECTVEGTSNPNLYWYRQAAGRGLQLLFYSVGIGQISSEVPQNLSASRPQDRQFILSSKKLLLSDSGFYLCAWEMLTNEKLFFGSGTQLSVL.

This chain connects TRBV7-9 to TRBJ2-4, with D perhaps TRBD1 or TRBD2 (5 bases each). Trimming cost V 5 bases and J 0 bases, with 11 bases left between them. The CDR3 is made up of 15 amino acids. Germline V gene lookup returns CDR1 SEHNR and CDR2 FQNEAQ (reference sequence). The CDR3 DNA sequence: TGTGCCAGCAGCCCCGGGGCGGTAGCCAAAAACATTCAGTACTTC. Translating it yields CASSPGAVAKNIQYF.

The rearrangement uses TRBV7-9 and TRBJ2-5; possible D gene TRBD2, 6 bases. This CDR3 contains 15 residues. Germline loops: CDR1 SEHNR, CDR2 FQNEAQ (reference sequence). With 5 bases removed from V and 4 bases from J, the gap between germline ends came to 17 bases. The CDR3 nucleotides are TGTGCCAGCAGCGGACCTCTACCGCGGGGAGAGACCCAGTACTTC. Translating gives CASSGPLPRGETQYF.

The chain is built from TRBV5-1 and TRBJ1-4; unclear D gene. Between the trimmed V and J ends, which lost 1 base and 4 bases, there was a span of 11 bases. Per the germline V gene, CDR1 is SGHRS and CDR2 is YFSETQ. CDR3 length: 15 amino acids. The CDR3 DNA sequence: TGCGCCAGCAGCTTGACAGTTTCACGTAATGAAAAACTGTTTTTT. It is translated as CASSLTVSRNEKLFF.

J is TRBJ2-6 and V is TRBV28; no clear D gene. V dropped 5 bases and J dropped 0 bases, with 14 bases sitting between them. Germline CDR1 and CDR2: MDHEN and SYDVKM. The CDR3 length is 17 residues. The CDR3 reads CASSPLLAASGANVLTF. The CDR3 coding sequence is TGTGCCAGCAGTCCGCTACTGGCAGCCTCTGGGGCCAACGTCCTGACTTTC.

J is TRBJ1-5 and V is TRBV23-1; D unclear. TRBV23-1 is annotated as an ORF whose role is uncertain. This CDR3 is 12 amino acids long. CDR3 DNA: TGCGTCGGGTGGACCCGTTCCCAGCCCCAGCATTTT. Translated: CVGWTRSQPQHF.

This chain uses TRBV4-1 with TRBJ1-1, with 7 bases aligning to TRBD1. CDR3 length: 15 amino acids. Unmatched junction bases numbered 4, after V lost 3 bases and J lost 0 bases. Germline CDR1 MGHRA, CDR2 YSYEKL. The CDR3: CASSQRTGLNTEAFF. The CDR3 DNA sequence: TGCGCCAGCAGCCAGAGGACAGGCCTGAACACTGAAGCTTTCTTT.

The chain is built from TRBV30 and TRBJ1-1, with D unclear. Trimming left V 0 bases short and J 5 bases short, with 10 bases between. CDR3 size: 13 residues. Germline V gives CDR1 GTSNPN, CDR2 SVGIG (reference sequence). In DNA, the CDR3 is TGTGCCTGGAGTGTAACTCCTGGAACTGAAGCTTTCTTT. Amino acids: CAWSVTPGTEAFF.

This clonotype turned up a few times. This chain links TRBV20-1 with TRBJ1-5, with no clear D. Germline assignment: CDR1 DFQATT and CDR2 SNEGSKA (reference sequence). This CDR3 is 9 amino acids long. Trimming cost V 4 bases and J 8 bases, with 3 bases left between them. The CDR3 is CSATEPQHF. The CDR3 DNA is TGCAGTGCTACCGAGCCCCAGCATTTT.

The rearrangement uses TRBV4-1 and TRBJ1-4; 9 nucleotides match TRBD1. The CDR3 loop spans 20 amino acids. Germline-derived CDR1 and CDR2 are MGHRA and YSYEKL. V lost 3 bases, J lost 6 bases, and 20 bases stayed unmatched. The CDR3 protein is CASSQRIQGAILSEDEKLFF. CDR3 in DNA: TGCGCCAGCAGCCAGAGGATACAGGGGGCAATCCTAAGTGAGGATGAAAAACTGTTTTTT.

A single count supports this clonotype. The chain is built from TRBV5-4 and TRBJ1-1; the match to TRBD1 covers 8 bases. The CDR3 is made up of 14 amino acids. Germline trimming cut 4 bases from V and 5 bases from J; bases unmatched to any gene: 7. Germline-derived CDR1 and CDR2 are SGHNT and YYREEE (reference sequence). The DNA for the CDR3 is TGTGCCAGCAGCGGCGGGACAGGAGGGACTGAAGCTTTCTTT. Its protein product is CASSGGTGGTEAFF.

The rearrangement joins TRBV11-2 to TRBJ2-1; possible D gene TRBD2, 6 bases. The V end was cut by 6 bases, the J end by 4 bases, with 16 bases between. Germline CDR1 and CDR2: SGHAT and FQNNGV. The CDR3 has 15 residues. The CDR3 is CASRLLAGIYNEQFF. In DNA form, the CDR3 reads TGTGCCAGCAGATTACTAGCAGGAATATACAATGAGCAGTTCTTC. Looking up the rest from reference TRBV11-2 and TRBJ2-1 gives the full variable domain: EAGVAQSPRYKIIEKRQSVAFWCNPISGHATLYWYQQILGQGPKLLIQFQNNGVVDDSQLPKDRFSAERLKGVDSTLKIQPAKLEDSAVYLCASRLLAGIYNEQFFGPGTRLTVL.

The V gene is TRBV11-2, the J gene TRBJ2-1; D gene ambiguous. Trimming left V 1 base short and J 8 bases short, with 6 bases between. The CDR3 is 12 amino acids. The germline gives CDR1 SGHAT, CDR2 FQNNGV. For the CDR3, the DNA is TGTGCCAGCAGCTTAGCCCCCCATGAGCAGTTCTTC. Its protein product is CASSLAPHEQFF.

The chain links TRBV27 to TRBJ2-5, with D possibly being TRBD2 (7 bases). The CDR3 contains 14 residues. The V end lost 2 bases, the J end lost 5 bases, and 12 bases lay between the germline ends. Looked up from germline, CDR1 is MNHEY and CDR2 is SMNVEV (reference sequence). CDR3 bases: TGTGCCAGCAGTTTAGGCGGGGGCGGGGAGACCCAGTACTTC. It specifies CASSLGGGGETQYF.